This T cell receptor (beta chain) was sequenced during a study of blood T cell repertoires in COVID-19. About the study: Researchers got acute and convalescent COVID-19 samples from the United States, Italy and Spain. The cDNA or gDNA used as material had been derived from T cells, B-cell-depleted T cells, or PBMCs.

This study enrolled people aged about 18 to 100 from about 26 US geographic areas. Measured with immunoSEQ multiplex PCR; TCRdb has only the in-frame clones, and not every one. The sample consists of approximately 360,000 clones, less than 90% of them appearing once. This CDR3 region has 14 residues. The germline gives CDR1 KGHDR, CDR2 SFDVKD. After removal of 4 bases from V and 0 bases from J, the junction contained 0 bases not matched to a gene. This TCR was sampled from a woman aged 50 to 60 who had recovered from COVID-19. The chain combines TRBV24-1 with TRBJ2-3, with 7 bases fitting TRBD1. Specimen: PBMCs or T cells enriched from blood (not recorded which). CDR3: CATSETGSTDTQYF. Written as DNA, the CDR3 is TGTGCCACCAGTGAGACAGGGAGCACAGATACGCAGTATTTT.